The rows below give T cell receptor beta chains drawn from one sample of a study of CD8 T cells in ankylosing spondylitis. One entry per CDR3 protein, called by TCRdb with MiXCR from the 5' RACE reads. The top ten hold around 2.8% of the sample, which has about 39,000 distinct CDR3 sequences, 2.5% to 3.5% seen once. Sequencing used blood, either unsorted or a sorted T cell fraction (not recorded which). The source of these receptors is a male donor with ankylosing spondylitis or in good health (not recorded which). CDR3s include the opening cysteine and the closing phenylalanine or tryptophan. Each record gives: clone size, J gene, V gene, D gene, CDR3 protein, CDR3 DNA. D genes are given only for firm matches. Size is stated for part of the rows, as once, few or many counts, or as a class when the clone is expanded.

>many|TRBJ2-1|TRBV9|NA
CASSPSPMGEKQFF
TGTGCCAGCAGCCCCTCACCAATGGGGGAAAAGCAGTTCTTC
>many|TRBJ2-1|TRBV9|TRBD2
CASSALAGGPYNEQFF
TGTGCCAGCAGCGCCCTAGCGGGAGGTCCATACAATGAGCAGTTCTTC
>many|TRBJ2-6|TRBV9|NA
CASSVLSDPGANVLTF
TGTGCCAGCAGCGTTCTCAGCGACCCTGGGGCCAACGTCCTGACTTTC
>many|TRBJ2-1|TRBV9|NA
CASSATLFPYNEQFF
TGTGCCAGCAGCGCGACATTATTCCCCTACAATGAGCAGTTCTTC
>many|TRBJ2-5|TRBV9|TRBD2
CASSVRGTSGQETQYF
TGTGCCAGCAGCGTCCGGGGGACTAGCGGGCAAGAGACCCAGTACTTC
>few|TRBJ1-2|TRBV9|NA
CASSPADSLLYGYTF
TGTGCCAGCAGCCCGGCGGACTCTCTCCTCTATGGCTACACCTTC
>many|TRBJ2-1|TRBV9|NA
CASDSFPYNEQFF
TGTGCCAGCGACTCCTTCCCGTACAATGAGCAGTTCTTC
>many|TRBJ2-3|TRBV9|NA
CASSSRRRDGADTQYF
TGTGCCAGCAGCTCCCGCCGCAGGGACGGGGCAGATACGCAGTATTTT
>many|TRBJ2-2|TRBV9|TRBD1
CASSVMTGGTGELFF
TGTGCCAGCAGCGTAATGACAGGGGGAACCGGGGAGCTGTTTTTT
>many|TRBJ1-5|TRBV25-1|NA
CASLECQWGNQPQHF
TGTGCCAGCCTTGAATGCCAATGGGGCAATCAGCCCCAGCATTTT
>NA|TRBJ2-3|TRBV9|TRBD1
CASSNRGDITDTQYF
TGTGCCAGCAGCAACAGGGGAGACATCACAGATACGCAGTATTTT
>many|TRBJ2-6|TRBV9|TRBD1
CASSSRGTGGPGANVLTF
TGTGCCAGCAGCTCTAGAGGGACAGGGGGCCCTGGGGCCAACGTCCTGACTTTC
>many|TRBJ2-1|TRBV9|TRBD1
CASSVAGQGGSDEQFF
TGTGCCAGCAGCGTAGCCGGACAGGGAGGTTCGGATGAGCAGTTCTTC
>many|TRBJ2-3|TRBV9|TRBD1
CASSADRVTQYF
TGTGCCAGCAGCGCTGACAGGGTGACGCAGTATTTT
>many|TRBJ1-2|TRBV9|NA
CASSPSVVGGYTF
TGTGCCAGCAGCCCCTCGGTCGTCGGTGGCTACACCTTC
>NA|TRBJ2-3|TRBV9|NA
CASSVTPSSTDTQYF
TGTGCCAGCAGCGTAACCCCTAGTAGCACAGATACGCAGTATTTT
>many|TRBJ2-1|TRBV9|NA
CASSARQGGNEQFF
TGTGCCAGCAGCGCCAGACAGGGAGGCAATGAGCAGTTCTTC
>NA|TRBJ2-6|TRBV9|TRBD2
CASSEAGGPPGANVLTF
TGTGCCAGCAGCGAGGCGGGGGGGCCCCCTGGGGCCAACGTCCTGACTTTC
>many|TRBJ2-5|TRBV9|NA
CASSVGRTGETQYF
TGTGCCAGCAGCGTAGGGCGCACGGGAGAGACCCAGTACTTC
>NA|TRBJ2-3|TRBV9|TRBD2
CASSSPSSGGTDTQYF
TGTGCCAGCTCCTCGCCCTCTAGCGGGGGCACAGATACGCAGTATTTT